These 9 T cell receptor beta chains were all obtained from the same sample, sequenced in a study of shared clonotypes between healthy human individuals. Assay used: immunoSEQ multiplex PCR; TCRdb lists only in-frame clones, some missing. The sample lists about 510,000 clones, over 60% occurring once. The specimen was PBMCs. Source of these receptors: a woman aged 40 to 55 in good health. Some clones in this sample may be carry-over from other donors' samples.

The CDR3 is CAWSASLGGTGSYNEQFF. CDR3 coding DNA: TGTGCCTGGAGCGCTAGTTTGGGGGGGACAGGCTCCTACAATGAGCAGTTCTTC. The gene calls are TRBV30 and TRBJ2-1; possible D gene TRBD1, 8 bases. The germline V gene has CDR1 GTSNPN and CDR2 SVGIG (reference sequence). The CDR3 is made up of 18 amino acids. Between the trimmed V and J ends, which lost 3 bases and 0 bases, there was a span of 21 bases.

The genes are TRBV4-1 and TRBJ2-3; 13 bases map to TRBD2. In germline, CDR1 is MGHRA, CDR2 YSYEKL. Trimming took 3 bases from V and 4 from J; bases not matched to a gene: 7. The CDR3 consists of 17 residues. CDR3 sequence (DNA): TGCGCCAGCAGCCATGGGACTAGCGGGACGGGACCAGATACGCAGTATTTT. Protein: CASSHGTSGTGPDTQYF.

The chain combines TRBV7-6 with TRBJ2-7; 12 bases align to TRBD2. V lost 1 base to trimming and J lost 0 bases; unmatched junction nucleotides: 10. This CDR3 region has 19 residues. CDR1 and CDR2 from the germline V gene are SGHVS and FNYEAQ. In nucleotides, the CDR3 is TGTGCCAGCAGCTTAGATCCTAGCGGGAGGGATTTAAGCTCCTACGAGCAGTACTTC. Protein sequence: CASSLDPSGRDLSSYEQYF.

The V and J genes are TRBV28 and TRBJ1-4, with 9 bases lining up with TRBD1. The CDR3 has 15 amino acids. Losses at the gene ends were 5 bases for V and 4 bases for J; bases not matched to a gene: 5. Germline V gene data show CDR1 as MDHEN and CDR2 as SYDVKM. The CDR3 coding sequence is TGTGCCAGCAGTACCCGGACAGGGGATAATGAAAAACTGTTTTTT. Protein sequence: CASSTRTGDNEKLFF.

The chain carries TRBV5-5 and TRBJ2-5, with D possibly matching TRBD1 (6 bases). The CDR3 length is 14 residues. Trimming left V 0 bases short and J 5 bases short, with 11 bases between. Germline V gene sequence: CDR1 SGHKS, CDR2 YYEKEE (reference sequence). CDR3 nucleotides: TGTGCCAGCAGCTTGGTGGGGGCCGGGGAGACCCAGTACTTC. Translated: CASSLVGAGETQYF.

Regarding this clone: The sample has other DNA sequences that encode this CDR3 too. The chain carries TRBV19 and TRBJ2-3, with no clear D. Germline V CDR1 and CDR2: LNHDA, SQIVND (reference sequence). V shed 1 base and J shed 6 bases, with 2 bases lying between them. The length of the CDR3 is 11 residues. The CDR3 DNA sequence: TGTGCCAGTAGTATAGCCGATACGCAGTATTTT. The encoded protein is CASSIADTQYF. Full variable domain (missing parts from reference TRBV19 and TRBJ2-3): DGGITQSPKYLFRKEGQNVTLSCEQNLNHDAMYWYRQDPGQGLRLIYYSQIVNDFQKGDIAEGYSVSREKKESFPLTVTSAQKNPTAFYLCASSIADTQYFGPGTRLTVL.

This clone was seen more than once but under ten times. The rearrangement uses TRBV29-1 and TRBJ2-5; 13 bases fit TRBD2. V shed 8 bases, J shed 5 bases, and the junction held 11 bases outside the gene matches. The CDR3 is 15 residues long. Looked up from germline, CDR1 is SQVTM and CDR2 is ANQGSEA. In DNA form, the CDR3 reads TGCAGCTCTCGACTAGCGGGAGGTCCGGGTGAGACCCAGTACTTC. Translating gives CSSRLAGGPGETQYF.

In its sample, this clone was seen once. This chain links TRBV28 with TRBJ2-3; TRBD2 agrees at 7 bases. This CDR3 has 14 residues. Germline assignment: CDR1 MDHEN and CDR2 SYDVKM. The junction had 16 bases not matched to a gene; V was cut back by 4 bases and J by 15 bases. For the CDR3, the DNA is TGTGCCAGCAGTTCCACCCTAATGACGGGAGGTTTCTATTTT. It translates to CASSSTLMTGGFYF.

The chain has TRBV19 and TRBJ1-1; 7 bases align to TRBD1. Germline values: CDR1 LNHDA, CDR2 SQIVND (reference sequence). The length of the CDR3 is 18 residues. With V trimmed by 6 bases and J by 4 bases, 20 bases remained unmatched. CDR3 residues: CASSSGGGGTARVTEAFF. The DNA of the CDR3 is TGTGCCAGTAGCTCCGGCGGGGGAGGGACAGCCCGGGTCACTGAAGCTTTCTTT.